This T cell receptor (beta chain) was sequenced during a study of beta chain features in type 1 diabetes. Germline V gives CDR1 MDHEN, CDR2 SYDVKM. The ends were cut back, 6 bases at V and 6 bases at J, with 18 bases in the middle. There are 15 residues in the CDR3. This clone was recorded many times. Expressed TCRB transcripts were sequenced because the entire RNA isolate underwent reverse transcription. Deep immunoSEQ sequencing covered naive, central memory and regulatory T cell samples. Measured with immunoSEQ multiplex PCR; TCRdb has only the in-frame clones, and not every one. Here the sample spans 150,000 to 190,000 clones, about 8.1% being singletons.

Sequencing was done on a sample of central memory CD4+ T cells from blood. The V gene is TRBV28, the J gene TRBJ1-5, with D possibly TRBD1 on 6 matching bases. This TCR derives from a man between 18 and 29 years old in good health. As DNA, the CDR3 is TGTGCCAGCAGCTCCATTCGACAGGCGGGTCAGCCCCAGCATTTT. It translates to CASSSIRQAGQPQHF.